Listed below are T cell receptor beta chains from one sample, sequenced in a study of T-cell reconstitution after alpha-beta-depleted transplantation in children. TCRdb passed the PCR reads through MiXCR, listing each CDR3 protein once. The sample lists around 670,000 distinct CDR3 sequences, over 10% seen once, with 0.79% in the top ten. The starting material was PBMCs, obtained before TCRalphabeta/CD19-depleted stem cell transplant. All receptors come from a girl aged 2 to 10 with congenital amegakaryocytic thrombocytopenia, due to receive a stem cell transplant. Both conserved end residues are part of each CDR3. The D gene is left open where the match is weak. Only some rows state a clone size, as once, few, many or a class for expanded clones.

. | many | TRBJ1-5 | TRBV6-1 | TGTGCCAGCAATCAGAGGGTTAGCAATCAGCCCCAGCATTTT | CASNQRVSNQPQHF
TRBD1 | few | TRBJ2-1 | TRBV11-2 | TGTGCCAGCAGCTCCACCGGGACAGTGACCTACAATGAGCAGTTCTTC | CASSSTGTVTYNEQFF
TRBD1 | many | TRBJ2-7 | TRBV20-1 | TGCAGTGCTAGAGGTCCCGGGACAGGGCATTACGAGCAGTACTTC | CSARGPGTGHYEQYF
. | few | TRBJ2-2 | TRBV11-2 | TGTGCCAGCAGCTTAAGGGCATCTACGAACACCGGGGAGCTGTTTTTT | CASSLRASTNTGELFF
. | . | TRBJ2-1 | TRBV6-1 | TGTGCCAGCACCTACGGCCCGACTGGCAATGAGCAGTTCTTC | CASTYGPTGNEQFF
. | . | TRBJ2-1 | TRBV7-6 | TGTGCCAGCAGCACTGATACAGGGTGGAACAATGAGCAGTTCTTC | CASSTDTGWNNEQFF
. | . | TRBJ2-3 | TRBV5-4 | TGTGCCAGCAGCCTTCCGGAAGATACGCAGTATTTT | CASSLPEDTQYF
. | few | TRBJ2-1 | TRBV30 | TGTGCCTGGAGTTTTTACAATGAGCAGTTCTTC | CAWSFYNEQFF
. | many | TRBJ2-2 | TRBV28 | TGTGCCAGCCTATTCAGGGGTTCCGGGGAGCTGTTTTTT | CASLFRGSGELFF
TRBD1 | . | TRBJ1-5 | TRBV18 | TGTGCCAGCTCACCCAACAGGGGTAGGAATCAGCCCCAGCATTTT | CASSPNRGRNQPQHF
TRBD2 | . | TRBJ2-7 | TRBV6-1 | TGTGCCAGCAGTGGTAGCGGGAGCGGATACGAGCAGTACTTC | CASSGSGSGYEQYF
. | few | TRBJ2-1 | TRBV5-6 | TGTGCCAGCAGCTCCGCTTTAGGCTACAATGAGCAGTTCTTC | CASSSALGYNEQFF
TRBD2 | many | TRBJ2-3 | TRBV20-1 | TGCAGTGCTAGACCGGGACTAAGCACAGATACGCAGTATTTT | CSARPGLSTDTQYF
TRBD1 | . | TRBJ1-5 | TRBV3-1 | TGTGCCAGCAGCGAGACGGGGGACAGGGGGAACAATCAGCCCCAGCATTTT | CASSETGDRGNNQPQHF
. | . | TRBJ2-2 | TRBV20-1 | TGCAGTGCTAGAGATTTGCGGGATCCCACCGGGGAGCTGTTTTTT | CSARDLRDPTGELFF
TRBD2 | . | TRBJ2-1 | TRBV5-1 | TGCGCCAGCAGCGGGCTAGCGGCGGATGAGCAGTTCTTC | CASSGLAADEQFF
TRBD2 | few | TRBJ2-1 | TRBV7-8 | TGTGCCAGCAGCTTACCGGGACTAGCGGGTACACTATACAATGAGCAGTTCTTC | CASSLPGLAGTLYNEQFF
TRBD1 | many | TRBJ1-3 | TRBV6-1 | TGTGCCAGCACCCGGGACAGGGGTCAATTCTCTGGAAACACCATATATTTT | CASTRDRGQFSGNTIYF
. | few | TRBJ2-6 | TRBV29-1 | TGCAGCGTTGCCGAGGGCTCTCGGGCCAACGTCCTGACTTTC | CSVAEGSRANVLTF
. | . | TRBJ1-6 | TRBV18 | TGTGCCAGCTCGACCAGGACGGAATATTCACCCCTCCACTTT | CASSTRTEYSPLHF
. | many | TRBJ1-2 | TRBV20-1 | TGCAGTGCTAGAGCTGCAGGGACCCGCTATGGCTACACCTTC | CSARAAGTRYGYTF
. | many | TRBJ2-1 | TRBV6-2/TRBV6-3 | TGTGCCAGCATTGAGCGGAACCCGGGCTACAATGAGCAGTTCTTC | CASIERNPGYNEQFF
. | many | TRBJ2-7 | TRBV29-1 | TGCAGCGTTGAAGAGCTGGGTGCGGTGCAGTACTTC | CSVEELGAVQYF
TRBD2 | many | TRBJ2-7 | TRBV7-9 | TGTGCCAGCAGCTTAACTAGCGGGAGTCAAGAGCAGTACTTC | CASSLTSGSQEQYF
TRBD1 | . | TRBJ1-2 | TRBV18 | TGTGCCAGCTCAGTCGACAGGGGATCCTATGGCTACACCTTC | CASSVDRGSYGYTF
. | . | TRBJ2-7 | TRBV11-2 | TGTGCCAGCAGCTTGAATATGGGGGCGCGAGTCTACGAGCAGTACTTC | CASSLNMGARVYEQYF
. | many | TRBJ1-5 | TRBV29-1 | TGCAGCGTTGTCGTGACTCGGGGAAGCAATCAGCCCCAGCATTTT | CSVVVTRGSNQPQHF
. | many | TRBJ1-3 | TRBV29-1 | TGCAGCGTCCGCCTGGGCATGGGAAACACCATATATTTT | CSVRLGMGNTIYF
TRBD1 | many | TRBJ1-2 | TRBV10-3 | TGTGCCATCAGTGATCTACGGACAGGCGCCTATGGCTACACCTTC | CAISDLRTGAYGYTF
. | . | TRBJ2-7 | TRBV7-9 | TGTGCCAGCAGCCCCAGAGGTACTAGCCAGGCCTACGAGCAGTACTTC | CASSPRGTSQAYEQYF
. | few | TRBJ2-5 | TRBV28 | TGTGCCAGCAGTTTCTTACAAGGGGACACCTCAGGGACCCAGTACTTC | CASSFLQGDTSGTQYF
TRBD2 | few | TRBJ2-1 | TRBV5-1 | TGCGCCAGCAGCTTGTCCTCTACTAGCGGGAATTTTATCGATGAGCAGTTCTTC | CASSLSSTSGNFIDEQFF
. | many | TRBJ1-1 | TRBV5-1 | TGCGCCAGCAGTTCTCCGGTGAGCAAGGGCACTGAAGCTTTCTTT | CASSSPVSKGTEAFF
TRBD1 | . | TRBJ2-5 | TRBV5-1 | TGCGCCAGCAGCGGACAGGGGTACCAAGAGACCCAGTACTTC | CASSGQGYQETQYF
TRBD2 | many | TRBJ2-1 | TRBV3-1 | TGTGCCAGCAGCCAAGAAGTTTGGGCTACTAGCGGTGTTAGCTCCTACAATGAGCAGTTCTTC | CASSQEVWATSGVSSYNEQFF
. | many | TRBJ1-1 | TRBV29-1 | TGCAGCGTTTTATCTCTCAGGGACACTGAAGCTTTCTTT | CSVLSLRDTEAFF
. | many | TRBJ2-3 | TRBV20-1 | TGCAGTGCTAGTTTCCGGGACCAAAACACAGATACGCAGTATTTT | CSASFRDQNTDTQYF
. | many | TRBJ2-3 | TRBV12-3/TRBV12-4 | TGTGCCACCCAGTCTGATACGCAGTATTTT | CATQSDTQYF
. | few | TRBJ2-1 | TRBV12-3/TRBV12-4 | TGTGCCAGCAGTCCCACCGGTGGAAGCTCCTACAATGAGCAGTTCTTC | CASSPTGGSSYNEQFF
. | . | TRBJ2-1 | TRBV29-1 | TGCAGCGTTGGGTGGTGGACCTACAATGAGCAGTTCTTC | CSVGWWTYNEQFF
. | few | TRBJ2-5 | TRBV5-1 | TGCGCCAGCAGCTTTGATGGGCCCGGGGTTACGTTC | CASSFDGPGVTF
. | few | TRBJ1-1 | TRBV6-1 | TGTGCCAGCAGTGAAGCGGTGGGGGTTACTGAAGCTTTCTTT | CASSEAVGVTEAFF
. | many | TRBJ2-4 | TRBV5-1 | TGCGCCAGCAGCTTGGGCGGTTTACGGCCAGCCAAAAACATTCAGTACTTC | CASSLGGLRPAKNIQYF
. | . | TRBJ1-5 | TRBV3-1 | TGTGCCAGCAGCCAAGATCTGGGACGAAATCAGCCCCAGCATTTT | CASSQDLGRNQPQHF
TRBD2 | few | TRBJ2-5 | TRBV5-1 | TGCGCCAGCAGCCTAATGGGCGGGAGCTTGTTCTTC | CASSLMGGSLFF
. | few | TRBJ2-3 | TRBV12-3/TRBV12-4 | TGTGCCAGCAGTTTGGAGAGTTGGGTGAGCACAGATACGCAGTATTTT | CASSLESWVSTDTQYF
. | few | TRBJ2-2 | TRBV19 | TGTGCCAGTAGTATAGTCGGGAACACCGGGGAGCTGTTTTTT | CASSIVGNTGELFF
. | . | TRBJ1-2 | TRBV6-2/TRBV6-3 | TGTGCCAGCAGTCGAAATGATTACAGGGAATCCTATGGCTACACCTTC | CASSRNDYRESYGYTF
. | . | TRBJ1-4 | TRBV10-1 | TGCGCCAGCAGGGATCTTTCAGTTGTTTGGGATGAAAAACTGTTTTTT | CASRDLSVVWDEKLFF